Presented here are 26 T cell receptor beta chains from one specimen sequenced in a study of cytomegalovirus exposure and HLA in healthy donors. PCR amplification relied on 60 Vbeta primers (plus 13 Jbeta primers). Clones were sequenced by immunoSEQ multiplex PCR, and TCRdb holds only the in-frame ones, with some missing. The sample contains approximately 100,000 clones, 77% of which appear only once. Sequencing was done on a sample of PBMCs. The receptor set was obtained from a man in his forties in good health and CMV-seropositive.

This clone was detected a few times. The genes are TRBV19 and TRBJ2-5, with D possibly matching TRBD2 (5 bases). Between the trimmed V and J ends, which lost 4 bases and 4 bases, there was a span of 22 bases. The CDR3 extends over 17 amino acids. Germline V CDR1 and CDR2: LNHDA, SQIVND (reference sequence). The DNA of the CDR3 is TGTGCCAGTAGTAAAAGCGGAAGCCGTCCGGAGAGAGAGACCCAGTACTTC. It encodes CASSKSGSRPERETQYF.

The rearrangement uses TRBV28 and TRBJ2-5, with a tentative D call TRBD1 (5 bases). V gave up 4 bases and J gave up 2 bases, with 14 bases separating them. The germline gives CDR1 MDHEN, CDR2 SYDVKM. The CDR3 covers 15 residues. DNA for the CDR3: TGTGCCAGCAGTTCCCCCGGCAGGGTACAAGAGACCCAGTACTTC. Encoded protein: CASSSPGRVQETQYF.

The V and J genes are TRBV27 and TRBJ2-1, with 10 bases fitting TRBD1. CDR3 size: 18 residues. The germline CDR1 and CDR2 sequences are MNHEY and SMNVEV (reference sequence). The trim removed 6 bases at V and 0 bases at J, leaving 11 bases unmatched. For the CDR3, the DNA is TGTGCCAGCAGGCGGACAGGGGGGTTTTTGAGCTCCTACAATGAGCAGTTCTTC. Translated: CASRRTGGFLSSYNEQFF.

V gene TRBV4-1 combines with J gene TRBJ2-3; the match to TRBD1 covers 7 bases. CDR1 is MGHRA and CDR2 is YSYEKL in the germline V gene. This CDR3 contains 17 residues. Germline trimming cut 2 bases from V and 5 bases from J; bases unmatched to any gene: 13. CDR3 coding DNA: TGCGCCAGCAGCCAATTAAGGGGACAGCCTGGAATAGATACGCAGTATTTT. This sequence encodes CASSQLRGQPGIDTQYF.

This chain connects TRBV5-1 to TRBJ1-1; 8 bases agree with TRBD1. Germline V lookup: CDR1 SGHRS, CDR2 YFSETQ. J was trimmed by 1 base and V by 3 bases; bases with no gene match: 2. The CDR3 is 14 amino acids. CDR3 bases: TGCGCCAGCAGCTCAGGGGGCGCGAACACTGAAGCTTTCTTT. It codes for CASSSGGANTEAFF.

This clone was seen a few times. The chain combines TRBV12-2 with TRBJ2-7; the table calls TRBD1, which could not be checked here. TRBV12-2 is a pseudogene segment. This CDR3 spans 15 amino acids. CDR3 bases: TGTGCAAGTCGCTTAGGGGACAGGGACTCCTACGAGCAGTACTTC. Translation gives CASRLGDRDSYEQYF.

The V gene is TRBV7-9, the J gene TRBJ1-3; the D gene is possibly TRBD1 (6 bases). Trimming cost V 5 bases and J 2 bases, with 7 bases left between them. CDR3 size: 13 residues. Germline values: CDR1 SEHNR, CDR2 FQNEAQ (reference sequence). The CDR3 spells CASSPGAGNTIYF. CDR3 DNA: TGTGCCAGCAGCCCAGGGGCTGGAAACACCATATATTTT.

The CDR3 region is CASSSVRVITKGYTF. CDR3 bases: TGTGCCAGCAGCTCAGTACGGGTAATCACGAAGGGCTACACCTTC. The genes are TRBV6-6 and TRBJ1-2, with no clear D. The CDR3 runs 15 residues. Trimming cost V 6 bases and J 8 bases, with 22 bases left between them. The V gene's germline CDR1 is MNHNY and CDR2 SVGAGI (reference sequence).

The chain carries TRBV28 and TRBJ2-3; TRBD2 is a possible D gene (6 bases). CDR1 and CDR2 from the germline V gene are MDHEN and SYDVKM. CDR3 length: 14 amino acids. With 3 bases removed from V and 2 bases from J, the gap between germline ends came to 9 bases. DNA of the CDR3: TGTGCCAGCAGTTTGCGGGGACCCACAGATACGCAGTATTTT. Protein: CASSLRGPTDTQYF.

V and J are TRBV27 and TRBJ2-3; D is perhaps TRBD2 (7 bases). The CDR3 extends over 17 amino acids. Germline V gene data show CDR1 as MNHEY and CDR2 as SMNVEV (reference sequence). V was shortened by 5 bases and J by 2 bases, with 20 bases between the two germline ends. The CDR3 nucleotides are TGTGCCAGCAGTCCCAGGGCGGGGGAGGGGGACACAGATACGCAGTATTTT. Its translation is CASSPRAGEGDTDTQYF.

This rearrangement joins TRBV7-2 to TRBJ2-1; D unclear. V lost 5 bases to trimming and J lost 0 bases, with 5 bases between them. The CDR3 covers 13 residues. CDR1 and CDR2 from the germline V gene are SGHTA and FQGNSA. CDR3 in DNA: TGTGCCAGCAGCCCGAGCTCCTACAATGAGCAGTTCTTC. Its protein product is CASSPSSYNEQFF.

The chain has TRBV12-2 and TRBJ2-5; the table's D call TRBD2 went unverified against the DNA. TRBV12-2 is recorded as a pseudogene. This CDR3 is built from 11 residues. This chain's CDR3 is CASRYGTTPYF. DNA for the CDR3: TGTGCAAGTCGCTACGGGACTACTCCGTACTTC.

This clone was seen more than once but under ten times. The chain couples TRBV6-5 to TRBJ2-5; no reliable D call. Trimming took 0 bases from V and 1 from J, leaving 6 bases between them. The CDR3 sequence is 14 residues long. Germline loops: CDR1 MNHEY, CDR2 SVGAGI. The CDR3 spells CASSYSTAQETQYF. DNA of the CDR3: TGTGCCAGCAGTTACTCCACAGCCCAAGAGACCCAGTACTTC.

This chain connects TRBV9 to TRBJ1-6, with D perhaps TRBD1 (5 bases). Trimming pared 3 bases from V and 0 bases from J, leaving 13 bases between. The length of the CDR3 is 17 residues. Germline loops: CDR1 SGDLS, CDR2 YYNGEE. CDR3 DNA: TGTGCCAGCAGCGCTTGGGGGAGGAGCTCCTATAATTCACCCCTCCACTTT. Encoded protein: CASSAWGRSSYNSPLHF.

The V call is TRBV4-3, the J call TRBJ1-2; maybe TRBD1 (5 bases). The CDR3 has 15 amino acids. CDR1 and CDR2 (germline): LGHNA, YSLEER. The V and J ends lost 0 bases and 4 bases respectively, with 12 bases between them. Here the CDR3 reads CASSQDLKGRYGYTF. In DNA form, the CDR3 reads TGCGCCAGCAGCCAAGATCTGAAGGGGCGCTATGGCTACACCTTC.

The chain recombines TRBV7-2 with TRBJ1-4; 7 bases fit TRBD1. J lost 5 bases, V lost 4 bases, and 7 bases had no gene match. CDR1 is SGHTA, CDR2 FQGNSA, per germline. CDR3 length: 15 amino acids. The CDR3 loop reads CASSSRRGPNEKLFF. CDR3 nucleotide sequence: TGTGCCAGCAGCTCACGGAGGGGGCCGAATGAAAAACTGTTTTTT.

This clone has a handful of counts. The CDR3 is CASSAQGMAGNTIYF. The CDR3 DNA follows: TGTGCCAGCAGCGCACAGGGGATGGCTGGAAACACCATATATTTT. The chain combines TRBV6-5 with TRBJ1-3; TRBD1 matches 7 bases. V trimming: 6 bases; J trimming: 2 bases; junction bases outside the gene matches: 7. The CDR3 spans 15 residues. Germline CDR1 MNHEY, CDR2 SVGAGI.

The CDR3: CASRTALSSYEQYF. In nucleotides, the CDR3 is TGTGCCAGCAGGACCGCACTAAGCTCCTACGAGCAGTACTTC. The V and J genes are TRBV28 and TRBJ2-7; the D is unclear. Trimming left V 6 bases short and J 0 bases short, with 12 bases between. This CDR3 comprises 14 residues. Germline V gene sequence: CDR1 MDHEN, CDR2 SYDVKM.

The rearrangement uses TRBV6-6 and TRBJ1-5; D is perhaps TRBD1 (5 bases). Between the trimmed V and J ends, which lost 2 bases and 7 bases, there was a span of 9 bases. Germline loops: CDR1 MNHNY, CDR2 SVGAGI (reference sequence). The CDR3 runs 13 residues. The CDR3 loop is CASSYQQGQPQHF. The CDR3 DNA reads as TGTGCCAGCAGTTACCAGCAGGGACAGCCCCAGCATTTT.

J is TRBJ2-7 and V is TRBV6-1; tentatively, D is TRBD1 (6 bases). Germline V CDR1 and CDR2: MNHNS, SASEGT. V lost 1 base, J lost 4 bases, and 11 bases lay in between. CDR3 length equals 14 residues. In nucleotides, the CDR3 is TGTGCCAGCAGTGAAGTTAAGGGGACATACGAGCAGTACTTC. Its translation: CASSEVKGTYEQYF.

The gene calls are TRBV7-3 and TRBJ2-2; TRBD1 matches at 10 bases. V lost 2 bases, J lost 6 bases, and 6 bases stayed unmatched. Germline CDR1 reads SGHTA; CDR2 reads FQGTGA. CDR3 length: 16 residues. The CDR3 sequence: CASSLWFGQGAGELFF. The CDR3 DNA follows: TGTGCCAGCAGCTTATGGTTCGGACAGGGGGCCGGGGAGCTGTTTTTT.

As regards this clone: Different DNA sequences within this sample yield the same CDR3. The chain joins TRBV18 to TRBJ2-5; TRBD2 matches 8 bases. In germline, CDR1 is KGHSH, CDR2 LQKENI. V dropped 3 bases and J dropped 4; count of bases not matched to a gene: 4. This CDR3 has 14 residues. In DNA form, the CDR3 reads TGTGCCAGCTCACCCGGGAGGGATGGAGAGACCCAGTACTTC. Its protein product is CASSPGRDGETQYF.

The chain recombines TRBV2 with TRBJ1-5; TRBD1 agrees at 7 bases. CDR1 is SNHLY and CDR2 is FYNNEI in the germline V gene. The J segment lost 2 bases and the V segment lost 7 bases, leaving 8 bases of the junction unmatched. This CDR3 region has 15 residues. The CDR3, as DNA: TGTGCCAGCACCCCGGGAGGGACAGGCAATCAGCCCCAGCATTTT. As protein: CASTPGGTGNQPQHF.

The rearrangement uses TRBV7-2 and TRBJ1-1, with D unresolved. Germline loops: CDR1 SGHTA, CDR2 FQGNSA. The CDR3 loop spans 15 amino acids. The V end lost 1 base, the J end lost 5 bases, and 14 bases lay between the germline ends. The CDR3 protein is CASSLEIRGWTEAFF. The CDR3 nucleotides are TGTGCCAGCAGCTTAGAAATCCGGGGATGGACTGAAGCTTTCTTT.

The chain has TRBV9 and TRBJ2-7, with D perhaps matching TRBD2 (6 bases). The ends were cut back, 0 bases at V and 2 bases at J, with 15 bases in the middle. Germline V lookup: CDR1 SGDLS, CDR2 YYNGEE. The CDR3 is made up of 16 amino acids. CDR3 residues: CASSVARDSLTYEQYF. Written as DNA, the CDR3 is TGTGCCAGCAGCGTAGCTCGGGACTCCCTAACCTACGAGCAGTACTTC.

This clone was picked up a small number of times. The CDR3 nucleotides are TGTGCCAGCAACAGGGGGCGGGATAATTCACCCCTCCACTTT. Its translation: CASNRGRDNSPLHF. The V and J genes are TRBV6-5 and TRBJ1-6, with TRBD1 matching over 9 bases. The CDR3 covers 14 residues. V trimming: 7 bases; J trimming: 5 bases; junction bases outside the gene matches: 3. CDR1 and CDR2 from the germline V gene are MNHEY and SVGAGI.